The 29 T cell receptor beta chains below were found in one sample sequenced in a study of blood T cell repertoires in COVID-19. Produced via immunoSEQ multiplex PCR; TCRdb's table is partial and in-frame only. Altogether approximately 240,000 clones are present, roughly 80% being singletons, with the ten largest covering around 4.1%. Material for sequencing was peripheral blood. These receptors were obtained from a middle-aged woman with active or convalescent COVID-19.

This sequence joins TRBV6-5 and TRBJ1-2; the D gene is possibly TRBD1 (5 bases). Between the trimmed V and J ends, which lost 1 base and 6 bases, there was a span of 9 bases. The CDR3 runs to 13 residues. Germline V gives CDR1 MNHEY, CDR2 SVGAGI. The CDR3: CASSYWGGDGYTF. As DNA, the CDR3 is TGTGCCAGCAGTTACTGGGGAGGGGATGGCTACACCTTC.

The rearrangement uses TRBV5-1 and TRBJ1-5; D gene ambiguous. V gave up 4 bases and J gave up 4 bases, with 12 bases separating them. Germline CDR1 SGHRS, CDR2 YFSETQ. This CDR3 region has 14 residues. Written as DNA, the CDR3 is TGCGCCAGCAGCGTGGACGGTCGGAATCAGCCCCAGCATTTT. It specifies CASSVDGRNQPQHF. The variable domain in full, completed from reference TRBV5-1 and TRBJ1-5, reads KAGVTQTPRYLIKTRGQQVTLSCSPISGHRSVSWYQQTPGQGLQFLFEYFSETQRNKGNFPGRFSGRQFSNSRSEMNVSTLELGDSALYLCASSVDGRNQPQHFGDGTRLSIL.

This sequence joins TRBV9 and TRBJ1-2; 8 bases align to TRBD1. Trimming took 1 base from V and 6 from J; bases not matched to a gene: 5. In germline, CDR1 is SGDLS, CDR2 YYNGEE. This CDR3 region has 14 residues. The CDR3 DNA reads as TGTGCCAGCAGCGTAACCCCAGGGGGCGATGGCTACACCTTC. Its protein product is CASSVTPGGDGYTF.

V gene TRBV12-3 or TRBV12-4 combines with J gene TRBJ1-6; the D gene is possibly TRBD1 (5 bases). Trimming stripped 4 bases from V and 10 bases from J, with 11 bases between. This CDR3 comprises 13 residues. Here the CDR3 reads CASSSWGRSPLHF. In DNA, the CDR3 is TGTGCCAGCAGTTCTTGGGGCCGATCACCCCTCCACTTT.

This chain links TRBV18 with TRBJ1-5, with no clear D. V was trimmed by 2 bases and J by 0 bases, leaving 11 bases between them. Germline loops: CDR1 KGHSH, CDR2 LQKENI. The CDR3 has 16 amino acids. CDR3 loop: CASSPTQILSNQPQHF. The CDR3 nucleotides are TGTGCCAGCTCACCAACTCAAATACTTAGCAATCAGCCCCAGCATTTT. The full variable domain, with the rest looked up from reference TRBV18 and TRBJ1-5, is NAGVMQNPRHLVRRRGQEARLRCSPMKGHSHVYWYRQLPEEGLKFMVYLQKENIIDESGMPKERFSAEFPKEGPSILRIQQVVRGDSAAYFCASSPTQILSNQPQHFGDGTRLSIL.

The CDR3 sequence is CAITGTGNTEAFF. The CDR3 coding sequence is TGTGCCATCACAGGGACAGGGAACACTGAAGCTTTCTTT. V usage is TRBV10-3 and J usage is TRBJ1-1, with 8 bases that match TRBD1. The CDR3 loop spans 13 amino acids. The J segment lost 1 base and the V segment lost 7 bases, leaving 2 bases of the junction unmatched. Germline CDR1 ENHRY, CDR2 SYGVKD.

CDR3 amino acids: CASSQGTGPYEQYV. The CDR3 DNA is TGCGCCAGCAGCCAAGGGACAGGACCCTACGAGCAGTACGTC. V usage is TRBV4-1 and J usage is TRBJ2-7; 7 nucleotides match TRBD1. The CDR3 has 14 amino acids. The trim removed 1 base at V and 2 bases at J, leaving 2 bases unmatched. Germline V lookup: CDR1 MGHRA, CDR2 YSYEKL.

This clone occurred a few times. This sequence joins TRBV11-2 and TRBJ1-1, with no clear D. Trimming removed 8 bases at V and 7 bases at J, with 8 bases between. In germline, CDR1 is SGHAT, CDR2 FQNNGV. The CDR3 loop spans 10 amino acids. The CDR3 spells CASGGIEAFF. CDR3 DNA: TGTGCCAGCGGAGGGATTGAAGCTTTCTTT.

This clone came up once. This sequence joins TRBV6-2 or TRBV6-3 and TRBJ1-5, with TRBD1 identical over 8 bases. CDR3 length equals 18 residues. Germline V gene lookup returns CDR1 MNHEY and CDR2 SVGEGT. With V trimmed by 3 bases and J by 0 bases, 10 bases remained unmatched. The CDR3 nucleotides are TGTGCCAGCAGTTATGCGGGACAGGTCTTTTTTAGCAATCAGCCCCAGCATTTT. The encoded protein is CASSYAGQVFFSNQPQHF.

V and J are TRBV6-5 and TRBJ2-7; 7 bases fit TRBD2. V gave up 7 bases and J gave up 0 bases; unmatched junction bases: 3. CDR1 and CDR2 from the germline V gene are MNHEY and SVGAGI. This CDR3 comprises 13 residues. In nucleotides, the CDR3 is TGTGCCAGCATGGGGGGGAGCTCCTACGAGCAGTACTTC. It is translated as CASMGGSSYEQYF.

This chain uses TRBV5-8 with TRBJ2-7, with 8 positions matching TRBD1. V lost 4 bases to trimming and J lost 6 bases; unmatched junction nucleotides: 6. Looked up from germline, CDR1 is SGHTS and CDR2 is YDEGEE. The CDR3 loop spans 13 amino acids. CDR3 coding DNA: TGTGCCAGCAGCACCGACAGGGGTGGCGAGCAGTACGTC. As protein: CASSTDRGGEQYV.

The chain is built from TRBV6-5 and TRBJ1-4; 7 bases match TRBD1. This CDR3 has 14 residues. Germline V gives CDR1 MNHEY, CDR2 SVGAGI. V shed 6 bases, J shed 5 bases, and the junction held 6 bases outside the gene matches. CDR3 DNA: TGTGCCAGCAGGGCACAGGGGCGAAATGAAAAACTGTTTTTT. Protein: CASRAQGRNEKLFF.

CDR3 coding DNA: TGTGCCAGCAGCCCCGGTCGGGTCGGGGGTGAGCAGTTCTTC. Translating gives CASSPGRVGGEQFF. The chain is built from TRBV7-3 and TRBJ2-1, with a tentative D call TRBD2 (6 bases). The V and J ends lost 5 bases and 9 bases respectively, with 17 bases between them. The CDR3 sequence is 14 residues long. Germline values: CDR1 SGHTA, CDR2 FQGTGA.

This clone was recorded a few times. The chain employs TRBV5-1 and TRBJ2-2; TRBD2 matches at 11 bases. Unmatched junction bases numbered 11, after V lost 4 bases and J lost 0 bases. Germline assignment: CDR1 SGHRS and CDR2 YFSETQ. This CDR3 has 19 amino acids. The DNA of the CDR3 is TGCGCCAGCAGCGCCCTCCGACTAGCGGGGACTTCGAACACCGGGGAGCTGTTTTTT. Its translation: CASSALRLAGTSNTGELFF.

The chain joins TRBV29-1 to TRBJ2-2; a possible D gene is TRBD1 (5 bases). From germline, CDR1 is SQVTM and CDR2 ANQGSEA. V gave up 6 bases and J gave up 1 base, with 9 bases separating them. The CDR3 is 13 amino acids. The CDR3 sequence: CSVDTGNTGELFF. CDR3 nucleotide sequence: TGCAGCGTCGACACAGGGAACACCGGGGAGCTGTTTTTT.

This clone has just a few counts. V is TRBV6-5 and J is TRBJ2-5; D not resolved. The germline V gene has CDR1 MNHEY and CDR2 SVGAGI. CDR3 length equals 12 residues. V lost 10 bases to trimming and J lost 5 bases, with 14 bases between them. The CDR3 DNA reads as TGTGCCACAGGTGGGCCCTTGGAGACCCAGTACTTC. Amino acid sequence: CATGGPLETQYF.

This clone came up once. One base away lies a much larger clone, so this may be a sequencing read error. The rearrangement uses TRBV3-1 (or the pseudogene TRBV3-2) and TRBJ1-6; a weak D match, TRBD1 (5 bases). The CDR3 has 14 residues. CDR1 and CDR2 from the germline V gene are LGHDT and YNNKEL (reference sequence). V was trimmed by 1 base and J by 7 bases, leaving 8 bases between them. The CDR3 DNA is TGTGCCAGCAGCCAAGGCAGGGAAAATTCACCCCTCCACTTT. Translation gives CASSQGRENSPLHF.

This clone was counted only a few times. The sample carries other DNA sequences with the same CDR3. The genes are TRBV9 and TRBJ1-1, with 7 nucleotides matching TRBD1. The CDR3 totals 13 residues. Losses at the gene ends were 0 bases for V and 5 bases for J; bases not matched to a gene: 1. The germline V gene encodes CDR1 SGDLS and CDR2 YYNGEE. The CDR3 spells CASSVDRGTEAFF. CDR3 DNA sequence: TGTGCCAGCAGCGTAGACAGGGGTACTGAAGCTTTCTTT.

J is TRBJ2-5 and V is TRBV3-1 (or the pseudogene TRBV3-2), with 12 bases fitting TRBD2. The trim removed 0 bases at V and 2 bases at J, leaving 4 bases unmatched. This CDR3 is 17 amino acids long. The germline V gene has CDR1 LGHDT and CDR2 YNNKEL (reference sequence). This CDR3 is CASSQDYGLAGQETQYF. The CDR3, as DNA: TGTGCCAGCAGCCAAGATTACGGACTAGCGGGGCAAGAGACCCAGTACTTC.

The chain's CDR3 is CASSLLGSGGYNEQFF. The CDR3 DNA reads as TGTGCCAGCAGTTTATTAGGTAGCGGGGGGTACAATGAGCAGTTCTTC. The rearrangement links TRBV28 to TRBJ2-1; 10 bases map to TRBD2. Losses at the gene ends were 1 base for V and 4 bases for J; bases not matched to a gene: 4. CDR1 MDHEN and CDR2 SYDVKM come from the germline V gene. The CDR3 consists of 16 residues.

The chain carries TRBV5-1 and TRBJ2-3; 12 bases match TRBD2. The CDR3 has 17 amino acids. CDR1 SGHRS and CDR2 YFSETQ come from the germline V gene. The V segment lost 2 bases and the J segment 4 bases; nucleotides outside the gene matches: 8. The CDR3 spells CASSLSSGGASADTQYF. DNA for the CDR3: TGCGCCAGCAGCTTATCTAGCGGGGGGGCCAGTGCAGATACGCAGTATTTT.

The gene calls are TRBV18 and TRBJ2-1, with D possibly being TRBD2 (5 bases). The germline CDR1 and CDR2 sequences are KGHSH and LQKENI. This CDR3 is 14 amino acids long. V lost 2 bases to trimming and J lost 0 bases, with 5 bases between them. The CDR3 DNA sequence: TGTGCCAGCTCACCAGGGAGCTCCTACAATGAGCAGTTCTTC. Protein: CASSPGSSYNEQFF.

This clone is a singleton in its sample. The chain links TRBV27 to TRBJ1-2; 11 nucleotides align to TRBD1. With 6 bases clipped from V and 3 bases from J, the junction kept 6 bases outside the gene matches. Germline V gene sequence: CDR1 MNHEY, CDR2 SMNVEV (reference sequence). CDR3 length: 15 amino acids. In nucleotides, the CDR3 is TGTGCCAGCAGGGGACAGGGGGTTTTGCACTATGGCTACACCTTC. It encodes CASRGQGVLHYGYTF.

The DNA of the CDR3 is TGTGCCAGCCGAGAGATCGGAAACACCATATATTTT. This encodes CASREIGNTIYF. The chain uses TRBV28 and TRBJ1-3; D not certain. This CDR3 comprises 12 residues. Germline values: CDR1 MDHEN, CDR2 SYDVKM. Trimming removed 8 bases from V and 4 bases from J, with 9 bases in between.

The rearrangement links TRBV11-3 to TRBJ1-5, with 9 bases aligning to TRBD1. Germline CDR1 is SGHNT and CDR2 is YENEEA. The CDR3 consists of 17 residues. V shed 3 bases, J shed 3 bases, and the junction held 9 bases outside the gene matches. CDR3 DNA: TGTGCCAGCAGCTTGCATACAGGGGGCAGCAACAATCAGCCCCAGCATTTT. As protein: CASSLHTGGSNNQPQHF. Looking up the rest from reference TRBV11-3 and TRBJ1-5 gives the full variable domain: EAGVVQSPRYKIIEKKQPVAFWCNPISGHNTLYWYLQNLGQGPELLIRYENEEAVDDSQLPKDRFSAERLKGVDSTLKIQPAELGDSAVYLCASSLHTGGSNNQPQHFGDGTRLSIL.

This clone has just a few counts. The chain combines TRBV7-3 with TRBJ2-1, with D possibly TRBD1 on 5 matching bases. Germline CDR1 SGHTA, CDR2 FQGTGA. The CDR3 sequence is 15 residues long. Trimming removed 4 bases from V and 9 bases from J, with 19 bases in between. CDR3 region: CASSSLQGTESEQFF. The DNA of the CDR3 is TGTGCCAGCAGCTCGCTGCAGGGTACGGAAAGTGAGCAGTTCTTC.

CDR3 sequence (DNA): TGTGCCAGCAGCGGGAGGGGTTTGTCCTATGGCTACACCTTC. Its protein is CASSGRGLSYGYTF. The J gene is TRBJ1-2, the V gene TRBV5-6; D might be TRBD1 (5 bases). CDR3 length equals 14 residues. V was shortened by 4 bases and J by 4 bases, with 14 bases between the two germline ends. Germline V gene lookup returns CDR1 SGHDT and CDR2 YYEEEE.

This chain joins TRBV12-5 and TRBJ2-3; 16 bases line up with TRBD2. The germline CDR1 and CDR2 sequences are LGHNT and FRNRAP. V shed 4 bases and J 5 bases; nucleotides not matched to a gene: 6. The CDR3 loop spans 17 amino acids. CDR3 coding DNA: TGTGCTAGTGGTTCAGGGACTAGCGGGGGGGCAGGAGATACGCAGTATTTT. Its translation is CASGSGTSGGAGDTQYF.

This clone was counted a single time. The rearrangement uses TRBV14 and TRBJ1-2, with D hard to call. Trimming stripped 0 bases from V and 8 bases from J, with 7 bases between. The CDR3 loop spans 12 amino acids. Germline values: CDR1 SGHDN, CDR2 FVKESK. As DNA, the CDR3 is TGTGCCAGCAGCCAAGAACATAGCGGCTACACCTTC. Translating it yields CASSQEHSGYTF.